This passage covers 19 T cell receptor beta chains from one sample sequenced in a study of blood T cells in healthy people across ages (dated by TCRdb to about 2015). The receptor library was made with 5' RACE. Sequencing instrument: Illumina HiSeq 2500. A second PCR of about 7 to 12 cycles was run with a J-beta primer mix and a sample-barcoded 5' primer. TCRdb ran its own pipeline on the public reads, namely fastp trimming at Q25 and MiXCR clone calling, and kept in-frame beta chains. One record per CDR3 amino acid sequence lists the most common genes and DNA. The sample includes roughly 700,000 distinct CDR3 sequences, with approximately 49% observed a single time. The ten largest account for 30% to 40% of the sample. Sequenced: blood. These receptors came from a woman aged 55 to 70 in good health.

This clonotype occurred once. The J gene is TRBJ1-2, the V gene TRBV6-5, with TRBD1 matching over 7 bases. Germline trimming cut 4 bases from V and 5 bases from J; bases unmatched to any gene: 10. Germline V gene lookup returns CDR1 MNHEY and CDR2 SVGAGI. This CDR3 has 15 amino acids. In nucleotides, the CDR3 is TGTGCCAGCAGTTTCGCGACAGGGAAATCGTATGGCTACACCTTC. This codes for CASSFATGKSYGYTF.

A single count supports this clonotype. This sequence joins TRBV27 and TRBJ1-1; D gene unclear. Deletions cut 3 bases from V and 5 bases from J, with 13 bases between. The germline V gene encodes CDR1 MNHEY and CDR2 SMNVEV (reference sequence). CDR3 length: 14 residues. CDR3 region: CASSFPGRRTEAFF. The CDR3 region has the DNA TGTGCCAGCAGTTTCCCCGGACGGCGTACTGAAGCTTTCTTT.

This clonotype was detected a few times. The rearrangement links TRBV4-3 to TRBJ2-1; no reliable D call. The length of the CDR3 is 14 residues. From germline, CDR1 is LGHNA and CDR2 YSLEER. V was cut by 1 base and J by 4 bases, with 8 bases left in between. In nucleotides, the CDR3 is TGCGCCAGCAGCCAAGGGGGTCTATACAATGAGCAGTTCTTC. Protein product: CASSQGGLYNEQFF.

Only a few counts were recorded for this clonotype. This rearrangement joins TRBV4-2 to TRBJ2-6, with D possibly being TRBD1 or TRBD2 (5 bases each). V lost 1 base, J lost 0 bases, and 10 bases lay in between. Looked up from germline, CDR1 is LGHNA and CDR2 is YNFKEQ. The CDR3 sequence is 17 residues long. The CDR3 spells CASSQGGSSSGANVLTF. CDR3 DNA sequence: TGTGCCAGCAGCCAAGGGGGGTCCTCCTCTGGGGCCAACGTCCTGACTTTC.

This clonotype was counted at least ten times. V usage is TRBV10-3 and J usage is TRBJ2-7, with 8 bases lining up with TRBD1. CDR3 length: 15 amino acids. The J segment lost 0 bases and the V segment lost 10 bases, leaving 11 bases of the junction unmatched. Germline CDR1 is ENHRY and CDR2 is SYGVKD. CDR3 residues: CATSTGERSSYEQYF. In DNA form, the CDR3 reads TGTGCCACCTCGACAGGGGAGAGGAGCTCCTACGAGCAGTACTTC.

This clonotype was counted only a few times. A much larger clonotype is one base distant, so this may be a read error. The chain uses TRBV7-3 and TRBJ2-4; 8 positions match TRBD2. In germline, CDR1 is SGHTA, CDR2 FQGTGA. Losses at the gene ends were 5 bases for V and 13 bases for J; bases not matched to a gene: 16. The CDR3 runs to 15 residues. CDR3 in amino acids: CASSLGTSGLNEQYF. The CDR3, as DNA: TGTGCCAGCAGCCTAGGGACTAGTGGGCTCAATGAGCAGTACTTC.

This clonotype showed up just a few times. The chain joins TRBV6-5 to TRBJ2-6; D ambiguous. CDR1 MNHEY and CDR2 SVGAGI come from the germline V gene. This CDR3 has 18 amino acids. V shed 6 bases and J shed 0 bases, with 18 bases lying between them. Here the CDR3 reads CASRYIGRLSSGANVLTF. The CDR3 bases are TGTGCCAGCAGGTATATCGGACGGCTTAGCTCTGGGGCCAACGTCCTGACTTTC.

This clonotype has a handful of counts. The chain employs TRBV29-1 and TRBJ1-2, with a possible D match to TRBD1 (5 bases). This CDR3 has 14 amino acids. Germline V lookup: CDR1 SQVTM, CDR2 ANQGSEA. V shed 2 bases and J shed 4 bases, with 14 bases lying between them. CDR3 in amino acids: CSVERGSGLYGYTF. CDR3 DNA sequence: TGCAGCGTTGAACGGGGGAGTGGGCTCTATGGCTACACCTTC.

This clonotype occurred once. The V gene is TRBV5-1, the J gene TRBJ2-1; 9 bases fit TRBD2. The germline CDR1 and CDR2 sequences are SGHRS and YFSETQ. The V gene end was trimmed by 10 bases and the J gene end by 1 base; junction bases not matched to a gene: 9. The CDR3 contains 15 residues. The CDR3 DNA sequence: TGCGCCTGCAAGGTAACTAGCGGGTCCTACAATGAGCAGTTCTTC. Protein product: CACKVTSGSYNEQFF. Filled out from reference TRBV5-1 and TRBJ2-1, the complete variable domain reads KAGVTQTPRYLIKTRGQQVTLSCSPISGHRSVSWYQQTPGQGLQFLFEYFSETQRNKGNFPGRFSGRQFSNSRSEMNVSTLELGDSALYLCACKVTSGSYNEQFFGPGTRLTVL.

This chain uses TRBV10-3 with TRBJ1-6, with D perhaps TRBD1 (5 bases). This CDR3 spans 15 amino acids. Trimming took 4 bases from V and 3 from J, leaving 10 bases between them. Germline loops: CDR1 ENHRY, CDR2 SYGVKD. The CDR3 loop reads CAISGGEGYNSPLHF. CDR3 in DNA: TGTGCCATCAGTGGGGGGGAAGGCTATAATTCACCCCTCCACTTT.

This CDR3 is CSAPGGALSYEQYF. The CDR3 DNA follows: TGCAGTGCCCCCGGGGGGGCGCTCTCCTACGAGCAGTACTTC. The gene calls are TRBV20-1 and TRBJ2-7; TRBD2 agrees at 8 bases. With 6 bases clipped from V and 0 bases from J, the junction kept 7 bases outside the gene matches. The CDR3 spans 14 residues. CDR1 is DFQATT, CDR2 SNEGSKA, per germline (reference sequence).

This clonotype was recorded a few times. The rearrangement uses TRBV9 and TRBJ2-1; TRBD2 matches 10 bases. Matching the DNA end better, TRBJ2-7 makes the J call doubtful. CDR3 size: 16 residues. Germline V gene lookup returns CDR1 SGDLS and CDR2 YYNGEE. Here the CDR3 DNA reads TGTGCCAGCAGCGTGGCTAGCGGGAGCTCCTACAATGAGCAGTACTTC. Protein: CASSVASGSSYNEQYF.

The chain couples TRBV27 to TRBJ1-6; D gene unclear. Trimming took off 6 bases at V and 4 bases at J, with 7 bases between the two ends. Germline V gene lookup returns CDR1 MNHEY and CDR2 SMNVEV (reference sequence). The CDR3 spans 13 residues. Written as DNA, the CDR3 is TGTGCCAGCAGCCGCATTTATAATTCACCCCTCCACTTT. It yields the protein CASSRIYNSPLHF.

The chain has TRBV2 and TRBJ2-5; 8 bases are a match to TRBD1. The J call may be faulty, since TRBJ2-7 better matches the DNA end. The germline V gene encodes CDR1 SNHLY and CDR2 FYNNEI. This CDR3 comprises 13 residues. CDR3 amino acids: CASSGDRGGEQYF. The CDR3 DNA sequence: TGTGCCAGCAGTGGCGACAGGGGTGGCGAGCAGTACTTC.

This clonotype was detected a few times. The genes are TRBV5-1 and TRBJ2-3, with a possible D match to TRBD1 (6 bases). This CDR3 spans 13 amino acids. Trimming took 8 bases from V and 6 from J, leaving 16 bases between them. Per the germline V gene, CDR1 is SGHRS and CDR2 is YFSETQ. CDR3 loop: CASRGGVEDTQYF. In DNA, the CDR3 is TGCGCCAGTCGAGGGGGAGTAGAGGATACGCAGTATTTT.

This clonotype turned up a few times. The rearrangement joins TRBV10-3 to TRBJ2-6; 7 bases line up with TRBD1. CDR3 length: 18 residues. The J segment lost 0 bases and the V segment lost 6 bases, leaving 11 bases of the junction unmatched. In germline, CDR1 is ENHRY, CDR2 SYGVKD. CDR3 coding DNA: TGTGCCATCAGCGATATGACAGGGACAAACTCTGGGGCCAACGTCCTGACTTTC. Translated: CAISDMTGTNSGANVLTF.

The chain links TRBV29-1 to TRBJ2-2, with D hard to call. The CDR3 consists of 13 residues. Germline CDR1 is SQVTM and CDR2 is ANQGSEA. The V gene lost 6 bases and the J gene lost 3 bases, with 11 bases spanning the gap. CDR3 nucleotide sequence: TGCAGCGTCCTGACCGCCTACACCGGGGAGCTGTTTTTT. It is translated as CSVLTAYTGELFF.

This chain joins TRBV20-1 and TRBJ2-3, with TRBD1 identical over 8 bases. CDR3 length: 11 residues. Germline CDR1 is DFQATT and CDR2 is SNEGSKA (reference sequence). CDR3 in DNA: TGCAGGACAGGGGCCCACGATACGCAGTATTTT. It codes for CRTGAHDTQYF.

This clonotype appeared a few times. This chain links TRBV6-6 with TRBJ1-2; TRBD1 is a possible D gene (5 bases). The CDR3 is 14 amino acids. V dropped 6 bases and J dropped 2 bases, with 13 bases sitting between them. The V gene's germline CDR1 is MNHNY and CDR2 SVGAGI (reference sequence). The CDR3 bases are TGTGCCAGCAGAGCCGGGGGACTCAACTATGGCTACACCTTC. Its translation is CASRAGGLNYGYTF.